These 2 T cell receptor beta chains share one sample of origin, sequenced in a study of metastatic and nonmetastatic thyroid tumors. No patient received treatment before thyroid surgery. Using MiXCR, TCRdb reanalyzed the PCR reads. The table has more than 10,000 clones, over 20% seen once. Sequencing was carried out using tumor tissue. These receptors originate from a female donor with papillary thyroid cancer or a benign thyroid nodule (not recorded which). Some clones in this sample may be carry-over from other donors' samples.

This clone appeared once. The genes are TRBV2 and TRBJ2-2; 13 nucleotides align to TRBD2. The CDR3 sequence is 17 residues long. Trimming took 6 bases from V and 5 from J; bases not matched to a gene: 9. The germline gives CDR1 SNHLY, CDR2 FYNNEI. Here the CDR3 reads CASSRTSGREDTGELFF. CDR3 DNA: TGTGCCAGCAGCCGAACTAGCGGGAGGGAGGATACCGGGGAGCTGTTTTTT.

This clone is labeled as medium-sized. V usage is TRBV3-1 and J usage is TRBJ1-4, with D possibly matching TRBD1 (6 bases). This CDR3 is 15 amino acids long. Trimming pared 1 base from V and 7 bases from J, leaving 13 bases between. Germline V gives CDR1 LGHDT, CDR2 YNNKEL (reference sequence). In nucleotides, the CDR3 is TGTGCCAGCAGCCAAGGGTACCGACAGGTTGAAAAACTGTTTTTT. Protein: CASSQGYRQVEKLFF.